A single sample is the source of the 5 T cell receptor beta chains below, sequenced in a study of monozygotic twins with inflammatory bowel disease. For each CDR3 protein, TCRdb gives one entry from its re-call of the 5' RACE reads, without DNA. This table holds 350,000 to 500,000 distinct CDR3 sequences. The sequenced sample consisted of blood. The receptors come from a human donor with ulcerative colitis or Crohn's disease, or a healthy co-twin of an affected twin (not recorded which).

The chain is built from TRBV29-1 and TRBJ2-2; TCRdb's assignment of TRBD2 cannot be checked, as there is no DNA. Looked up from germline, CDR1 is SQVTM and CDR2 is ANQGSEA. The CDR3 extends over 17 amino acids. This chain's CDR3 is CSAERTSGTTGTGELFF.

J is TRBJ2-7 and V is TRBV20-1. The germline gives CDR1 DFQATT, CDR2 SNEGSKA (reference sequence). This CDR3 has 13 residues. CDR3 region: CSAREGRYYEQYF.

The chain uses TRBV7-9 and TRBJ2-7; the D gene TCRdb calls, TRBD2, cannot be checked with no DNA. Germline values: CDR1 SEHNR, CDR2 FQNEAQ (reference sequence). The CDR3 has 13 amino acids. The CDR3 sequence: CASSLEEGYEQYF.

V is TRBV10-3 and J is TRBJ2-7; TCRdb selects TRBD1, and the lack of DNA leaves this call unchecked. The CDR3 loop spans 15 amino acids. From germline, CDR1 is ENHRY and CDR2 SYGVKD. The CDR3 sequence: CAISGSPGDTYEQYF.

V and J are TRBV4-3 and TRBJ2-6; the D call from TCRdb, TRBD2, cannot be confirmed without DNA. The CDR3 loop spans 20 amino acids. CDR1 is LGHNA and CDR2 is YSLEER in the germline V gene. The CDR3 sequence is CASSQDALAGGLSGANVLTF.